The clone carrying this TCR beta chain was found many times. The library targeted TCRbeta and was prepared with unique molecular identifiers. TCRdb reprocessed the PCR reads via MiXCR and lists one record per CDR3 protein. The data show about 300,000 distinct CDR3 sequences, about a tenth seen once. These data are taken from a study of T-cell reconstitution after alpha-beta-depleted transplantation in children. The input for sequencing was PBMCs, taken before TCRalphabeta/CD19-depleted stem cell transplant. This clonotype was obtained from a boy in the first two years of life with acute myeloid leukemia, due to receive a stem cell transplant.

CDR3 sequence reads: CASSLAPSGNTIYF. The DNA for the CDR3 is TGTGCCAGCAGTCTGGCTCCCTCTGGAAACACCATATATTTT. The genes are TRBV2 and TRBJ1-3; D not resolved. The germline V gene has CDR1 SNHLY and CDR2 FYNNEI. The CDR3 extends over 14 amino acids. V was shortened by 5 bases and J by 0 bases, with 8 bases between the two germline ends.